This T cell receptor beta chain derives from a study of blood T cells in healthy people across ages. Alongside a J-beta primer mix, a sample-barcoded 5' primer served in a second PCR lasting about 7 to 11 cycles. From the 5' RACE reads, TCRdb called clonotypes with MiXCR, one entry per CDR3 protein. The sample includes roughly 680,000 distinct CDR3 sequences, over 40% seen only once; the top ten take roughly 13%. Findings of the study overall: Greater diversity and more naive CD4+ cells were seen in long-lived donors than in aged donors. With naive T cell percentage, TCR beta diversity showed a strong correlation.

A word on this clonotype: Its target is unknown.

The CDR3 is 13 amino acids. Trimming removed 3 bases from V and 7 bases from J, with 12 bases in between. CDR1 LNHNV and CDR2 YYDKDF come from the germline V gene (reference sequence). The V gene is TRBV15, the J gene TRBJ1-2; D call uncertain. Sequenced sample: blood. The origin of this receptor is a woman aged 80 or over in good health. In nucleotides, the CDR3 is TGTGCCACCAGCAGTAGGGTAGTAGGTGGCTACACCTTC. Amino acids: CATSSRVVGGYTF.